Listed below are T cell receptor beta chains from one sample, sequenced in a study of shared clonotypes between healthy human individuals. Method: immunoSEQ multiplex PCR; TCRdb's copy keeps in-frame clones and lacks some. The sample comprises about 2 million clones, roughly 96% of which are singletons, and roughly 0.13% rests with the top ten. Sequenced input: naive CD4+ T cells sorted from blood. These TCRs come from a man aged 18 to 29 in good health. CDR3s include the opening cysteine and the closing phenylalanine or tryptophan. Each record gives: clone size, J gene, V gene, D gene, CDR3 protein, CDR3 DNA. The D gene is left open where the match is weak. The size field is filled for only some rows; it gives once, few, many or a size class.

clone_size: NA; j_call: TRBJ2-7; v_call: TRBV21-1; d_call: NA; cdr3_aa: CASSRGGLSEQYF; cdr3_nt: TGTGCCAGCAGCAGGGGAGGGCTCTCCGAGCAGTACTTC
clone_size: NA; j_call: TRBJ1-2; v_call: TRBV30; d_call: NA; cdr3_aa: CAWSQQGNYGYTF; cdr3_nt: TGTGCCTGGAGCCAACAGGGTAACTATGGCTACACCTTC
clone_size: NA; j_call: TRBJ2-5; v_call: TRBV18; d_call: TRBD1; cdr3_aa: CASSPGTGGQETQYF; cdr3_nt: TGTGCCAGCTCACCCGGGACAGGGGGGCAAGAGACCCAGTACTTC
clone_size: NA; j_call: TRBJ1-2; v_call: TRBV29-1; d_call: TRBD1; cdr3_aa: CSVEDPGQGTYGYTF; cdr3_nt: TGCAGCGTTGAAGACCCGGGACAGGGCACCTATGGCTACACCTTC
clone_size: NA; j_call: TRBJ1-6; v_call: TRBV9; d_call: NA; cdr3_aa: CASSVAGGGGSPLHF; cdr3_nt: TGTGCCAGCAGCGTAGCGGGGGGCGGAGGTTCACCCCTCCACTTT
clone_size: NA; j_call: TRBJ1-3; v_call: TRBV4-3; d_call: NA; cdr3_aa: CASSQFLRNTIYF; cdr3_nt: TGCGCCAGCAGCCAGTTTCTGCGGAACACCATATATTTT
clone_size: NA; j_call: TRBJ2-1; v_call: TRBV6-5; d_call: TRBD2; cdr3_aa: CASSYLSGGRDNEQFF; cdr3_nt: TGTGCCAGCAGTTACCTTAGCGGGGGCCGAGACAATGAGCAGTTCTTC
clone_size: NA; j_call: TRBJ1-2; v_call: TRBV10-3; d_call: NA; cdr3_aa: CAISSENYGYTF; cdr3_nt: TGTGCCATCAGTTCAGAGAACTATGGCTACACCTTC
clone_size: NA; j_call: TRBJ2-1; v_call: TRBV2; d_call: TRBD1; cdr3_aa: CASRTGGAASYNEQFF; cdr3_nt: TGTGCCAGCAGAACAGGGGGCGCAGCCTCCTACAATGAGCAGTTCTTC
clone_size: NA; j_call: TRBJ2-5; v_call: TRBV5-1; d_call: TRBD1; cdr3_aa: CASSDDRGLIQETQYF; cdr3_nt: TGCGCCAGCAGCGACGACAGGGGCCTAATCCAAGAGACCCAGTACTTC
clone_size: NA; j_call: TRBJ1-6; v_call: TRBV4-3; d_call: TRBD1; cdr3_aa: CASSQPTAGGNSPLHF; cdr3_nt: TGCGCCAGCAGCCAACCGACCGCAGGGGGAAATTCACCCCTCCACTTT
clone_size: NA; j_call: TRBJ1-4; v_call: TRBV18; d_call: NA; cdr3_aa: CASSPGAGEKLFF; cdr3_nt: TGTGCCAGCTCACCAGGGGCCGGTGAAAAACTGTTTTTT
clone_size: NA; j_call: TRBJ2-5; v_call: TRBV10-3; d_call: TRBD1; cdr3_aa: CAISSLQDRVVETQYF; cdr3_nt: TGTGCCATCAGTTCTTTACAGGACAGGGTGGTGGAGACCCAGTACTTC
clone_size: NA; j_call: TRBJ2-1; v_call: TRBV9; d_call: TRBD2; cdr3_aa: CASSSGLVGTDEQFF; cdr3_nt: TGTGCCAGCAGCTCCGGACTAGTAGGGACTGATGAGCAGTTCTTC
clone_size: NA; j_call: TRBJ2-7; v_call: TRBV28; d_call: NA; cdr3_aa: CASSFRSGEQYF; cdr3_nt: TGTGCCAGCAGTTTTCGCAGCGGCGAGCAGTACTTC
clone_size: few; j_call: TRBJ2-3; v_call: TRBV19; d_call: NA; cdr3_aa: CASSIDWSTDTQYF; cdr3_nt: TGTGCCAGTAGTATAGATTGGAGCACAGATACGCAGTATTTT
clone_size: NA; j_call: TRBJ2-1; v_call: TRBV4-1; d_call: TRBD2; cdr3_aa: CASSQAPPGTTVWDEQFF; cdr3_nt: TGCGCCAGCAGCCAAGCTCCCCCCGGGACTACCGTCTGGGATGAGCAGTTCTTC
clone_size: NA; j_call: TRBJ1-3; v_call: TRBV11-2; d_call: NA; cdr3_aa: CASSLQGTSLSGNTIYF; cdr3_nt: TGTGCCAGCAGCTTACAGGGCACAAGTCTTTCTGGAAACACCATATATTTT
clone_size: NA; j_call: TRBJ2-7; v_call: TRBV6-5; d_call: NA; cdr3_aa: CASSENTYEQYF; cdr3_nt: TGTGCCAGCAGTGAAAACACCTACGAGCAGTACTTC
clone_size: NA; j_call: TRBJ2-2; v_call: TRBV11-2; d_call: NA; cdr3_aa: CASSLGRSVGELFF; cdr3_nt: TGTGCCAGCAGCTTAGGACGAAGTGTTGGGGAGCTGTTTTTT
clone_size: NA; j_call: TRBJ2-7; v_call: TRBV30; d_call: TRBD1; cdr3_aa: CAWLGRGTHEQYF; cdr3_nt: TGTGCCTGGTTGGGCAGGGGGACCCACGAGCAGTACTTC
clone_size: NA; j_call: TRBJ2-5; v_call: TRBV5-1; d_call: NA; cdr3_aa: CASSLSDKETQYF; cdr3_nt: TGCGCCAGCAGCTTGAGTGACAAAGAGACCCAGTACTTC
clone_size: NA; j_call: TRBJ2-5; v_call: TRBV5-4; d_call: TRBD1; cdr3_aa: CASSRDRGEETQYF; cdr3_nt: TGTGCCAGCAGCCGCGACAGGGGGGAAGAGACCCAGTACTTC
clone_size: once; j_call: TRBJ2-7; v_call: TRBV19; d_call: NA; cdr3_aa: CASGWRNEQYF; cdr3_nt: TGTGCCAGTGGCTGGAGAAACGAGCAGTACTTC
clone_size: NA; j_call: TRBJ2-5; v_call: TRBV7-2; d_call: TRBD2; cdr3_aa: CASSLALGLARETQYF; cdr3_nt: TGTGCCAGCAGCTTAGCGCTAGGACTAGCGCGAGAGACCCAGTACTTC
clone_size: NA; j_call: TRBJ2-1; v_call: TRBV10-1; d_call: NA; cdr3_aa: CASSDGGMGDNEQFF; cdr3_nt: TGCGCCAGCAGTGATGGAGGTATGGGGGACAATGAGCAGTTCTTC
clone_size: NA; j_call: TRBJ1-1; v_call: TRBV5-1; d_call: NA; cdr3_aa: CASRPDLVNTEAFF; cdr3_nt: TGCGCCAGCAGACCTGACCTGGTGAACACTGAAGCTTTCTTT
clone_size: NA; j_call: TRBJ2-5; v_call: TRBV7-6; d_call: NA; cdr3_aa: CASSFHQSRETQYF; cdr3_nt: TGTGCCAGCAGCTTCCACCAGAGTCGGGAGACCCAGTACTTC
clone_size: once; j_call: TRBJ2-3; v_call: TRBV9; d_call: TRBD2; cdr3_aa: CASSVAGGVTDTQYF; cdr3_nt: TGTGCCAGCAGCGTAGCTGGGGGGGTCACAGATACGCAGTATTTT
clone_size: NA; j_call: TRBJ2-1; v_call: TRBV6-5; d_call: NA; cdr3_aa: CASVSQGGSYNEQFF; cdr3_nt: TGTGCCAGCGTATCACAGGGAGGTTCCTACAATGAGCAGTTCTTC
clone_size: NA; j_call: TRBJ2-3; v_call: TRBV4-3; d_call: NA; cdr3_aa: CASSQSGSLGGTQYF; cdr3_nt: TGCGCCAGCAGCCAAAGTGGCTCGCTCGGCGGTACGCAGTATTTT
clone_size: NA; j_call: TRBJ1-1; v_call: TRBV5-4; d_call: NA; cdr3_aa: CASSSGAGWTEAFF; cdr3_nt: TGTGCCAGCAGCTCAGGGGCGGGTTGGACTGAAGCTTTCTTT
clone_size: NA; j_call: TRBJ1-5; v_call: TRBV6-5; d_call: NA; cdr3_aa: CASSRPTGDQPQHF; cdr3_nt: TGTGCCAGCAGCCGCCCGACAGGTGATCAGCCCCAGCATTTT
clone_size: NA; j_call: TRBJ1-5; v_call: TRBV6-5; d_call: TRBD1; cdr3_aa: CASRGTAQHF; cdr3_nt: TGTGCCAGCAGGGGGACAGCCCAGCATTTT
clone_size: NA; j_call: TRBJ2-7; v_call: TRBV7-2; d_call: TRBD1; cdr3_aa: CASSIDRAYEQYF; cdr3_nt: TGTGCCAGCAGCATTGACAGGGCCTACGAGCAGTACTTC
clone_size: once; j_call: TRBJ2-7; v_call: TRBV5-5; d_call: NA; cdr3_aa: CASSWEFSSYEQYF; cdr3_nt: TGTGCCAGCAGCTGGGAGTTTTCCTCCTACGAGCAGTACTTC
clone_size: NA; j_call: TRBJ2-3; v_call: TRBV30; d_call: NA; cdr3_aa: CAWETAASTDTQYF; cdr3_nt: TGTGCCTGGGAGACAGCGGCTAGCACAGATACGCAGTATTTT
clone_size: once; j_call: TRBJ2-3; v_call: TRBV7-9; d_call: NA; cdr3_aa: CASSEPPDTQYF; cdr3_nt: TGTGCCAGCAGCGAGCCCCCGGATACGCAGTATTTT
clone_size: NA; j_call: TRBJ1-3; v_call: TRBV2; d_call: NA; cdr3_aa: CASSEARERGNTIYF; cdr3_nt: TGTGCCAGCAGTGAAGCGAGGGAGAGAGGAAACACCATATATTTT